Listed below are T cell receptor beta chains from one sample, sequenced in a study of blood T cell repertoires in COVID-19. The method was immunoSEQ multiplex PCR; TCRdb's version includes in-frame clones alone and lacks a portion of them. Among some 110,000 clones listed, roughly 90% were seen once. The sequenced sample was peripheral blood. Every receptor here comes from a man aged 50-60 years with COVID-19, enrolled during active disease. The CDR3 runs from the conserved cysteine through the conserved F or W. Fields, in order: clone size, J gene, D gene, V gene, CDR3 DNA, CDR3 protein. A D gene is named only where the DNA matches it firmly. Rows give clone size only sometimes, using once, few, many, or a class for an expanded clone.

- | TRBJ2-3 | - | TRBV7-6 | TGTGCCAGCAGCTTAGCGGCTAGCAGCACAGATACGCAGTATTTT | CASSLAASSTDTQYF
- | TRBJ2-5 | - | TRBV5-6 | TGTGCCAGCAGCTTGTATCGTACAGGGCGGGAGACCCAGTACTTC | CASSLYRTGRETQYF
- | TRBJ2-7 | TRBD1 | TRBV5-4 | TGTGCCAGCAGCCGAAAGACAGGGGGAGTCGACGAGCAGTACTTC | CASSRKTGGVDEQYF
- | TRBJ2-1 | TRBD2 | TRBV11-2 | TGTGCCAGCAGGCCGGGACTAGCGGAACTAGGCGGGCAGTTCTTC | CASRPGLAELGGQFF
- | TRBJ2-1 | TRBD2 | TRBV4-3 | TGCGCCAGCAGCCAATCGACTAGCGGGAACGACAATGAGCAGTTCTTC | CASSQSTSGNDNEQFF
- | TRBJ2-3 | - | TRBV11-2 | TGTGCCAGCAGCTTAGGGTTAGCAGATACGCAGTATTTT | CASSLGLADTQYF
once | TRBJ2-4 | - | TRBV28 | TGTGCCAGCAGTTTACGGGGAAACATTCAGTACTTC | CASSLRGNIQYF
- | TRBJ2-1 | TRBD1 | TRBV5-1 | TGCGCCAGCAGCTTCCTAGACAGGGGGCTGTACAATGAGCAGTTCTTC | CASSFLDRGLYNEQFF
- | TRBJ2-5 | TRBD1 | TRBV19 | TGTGCCAGTAGTATTCAGGGGGCGCGGGAGACCCAGTACTTC | CASSIQGARETQYF
- | TRBJ2-6 | TRBD1 | TRBV4-3 | TGCGCCAGCAGCCTCGGGACAGGCACCGACTCTGGGGCCAACGTCCTGACTTTC | CASSLGTGTDSGANVLTF
- | TRBJ2-4 | TRBD2 | TRBV28 | TGTGCCCCCCCGGTCCTAGCGGGAATCGAAAACATTCAGTACTTC | CAPPVLAGIENIQYF
- | TRBJ1-2 | - | TRBV4-1 | TGCGCCAGCAGCCAACCTCTCGGGGGGATAAATTATGGCTACACCTTC | CASSQPLGGINYGYTF
- | TRBJ1-3 | TRBD1 | TRBV5-1 | TGCGCCAGCAGCGGTGGGACAGCCGGCTCTGGAAACACCATATATTTT | CASSGGTAGSGNTIYF
- | TRBJ2-1 | TRBD2 | TRBV11-3 | TGTGCCAGCAGCGTTAGCGGGAGCTCCTACAATGAGCAGTTCTTC | CASSVSGSSYNEQFF
- | TRBJ1-2 | - | TRBV6-5 | TGTGCCAGCAGTTACAAGACAGATTATGGCTACACCTTC | CASSYKTDYGYTF
- | TRBJ1-2 | - | TRBV27 | TGTGCCAGCAGTTTATCAGGGGCGCTTTATGGCTACACCTTC | CASSLSGALYGYTF
- | TRBJ2-5 | - | TRBV10-3 | TGTGCCATCAGTGACCCCACGGACAGAGAAGAGACCCAGTACTTC | CAISDPTDREETQYF
- | TRBJ2-1 | TRBD2 | TRBV30 | TGTGCCTGGAGTGTAGCTAGCGGGTTTTACAATGAGCAGTTCTTC | CAWSVASGFYNEQFF
- | TRBJ1-6 | TRBD1 | TRBV6-5 | TGTGCCAGCAGTTACGAGGGACAGAATAATTCACCCCTCCACTTT | CASSYEGQNNSPLHF
- | TRBJ1-3 | - | TRBV5-1 | TGCGCCAGCAGCTTGGCCACAGTAACTGCTGGAAACACCATATATTTT | CASSLATVTAGNTIYF
- | TRBJ2-3 | TRBD1 | TRBV6-5 | TGTGCCAGCAGTTTTAGCCCCGCAGGGGGTTATACGCAGTATTTT | CASSFSPAGGYTQYF
few | TRBJ2-2 | TRBD1 | TRBV29-1 | TGCAGCGTCCGGGACAGGGGGAACACCGGGGAGCTGTTTTTT | CSVRDRGNTGELFF
- | TRBJ1-5 | - | TRBV6-6 | TGTGCCAGCAGTCCAGACTATCAGCCCCAGCATTTT | CASSPDYQPQHF
- | TRBJ2-1 | - | TRBV19 | TGTGCCAGTAGTATGGGGGCTAGGGAGAACAATGAGCAGTTCTTC | CASSMGARENNEQFF
- | TRBJ2-1 | - | TRBV9 | TGTGCCAGCAGCTTAAGACTGCAGCCTGCGCTTGGAGATGAGCAGTTCTTC | CASSLRLQPALGDEQFF
- | TRBJ1-4 | - | TRBV30 | TGTGCCTGGAGGGGCAGCTATAATGAAAAACTGTTTTTT | CAWRGSYNEKLFF
- | TRBJ2-3 | TRBD1 | TRBV6-5 | TGTGCCAGCAGCCTTAGACAGGGGACCTCAGATACGCAGTATTTT | CASSLRQGTSDTQYF
- | TRBJ2-1 | - | TRBV6-5 | TGTGCCAGCAGCACATTTACGGGACAACAGTTCTTC | CASSTFTGQQFF
- | TRBJ2-1 | - | TRBV24-1 | TGTGCCACCAGTGATTTAGCGGATGAGCAGTTCTTC | CATSDLADEQFF
- | TRBJ2-2 | - | TRBV12-5 | TGTGCTAGTGGTTTGTACACAACCGGGGAGCTGTTTTTT | CASGLYTTGELFF
- | TRBJ1-5 | - | TRBV2 | TGTGCCAGCAGTACCGACCCCGCTGGAGACTATAGCAATCAGCCCCAGCATTTT | CASSTDPAGDYSNQPQHF
few | TRBJ1-1 | - | TRBV19 | TGTGCCAGTAGCGACAGACAGAACACTGAAGCTTTCTTT | CASSDRQNTEAFF
- | TRBJ2-1 | TRBD2 | TRBV19 | TGTGCCAGTAGTTCCCGGACTAGCGCGTACAATGAGCAGTTCTTC | CASSSRTSAYNEQFF
- | TRBJ2-7 | - | TRBV28 | TGTGCCAGCACCTTACAGGGAAGTGTCTACGAGCAGTACTTC | CASTLQGSVYEQYF
- | TRBJ1-4 | TRBD1 | TRBV5-5 | TGTGCCAGCAGCTTGGAGGGACAGTCTAATGAAAAACTGTTTTTT | CASSLEGQSNEKLFF
- | TRBJ1-5 | - | TRBV5-1 | TGCGCCAGCAGCCAGGCGGGGGGCAATCAGCCCCAGCATTTT | CASSQAGGNQPQHF
- | TRBJ2-3 | TRBD1 | TRBV5-1 | TGCGCCAGCATCCTGGGGACAGGGCTCGGCACAGATACGCAGTATTTT | CASILGTGLGTDTQYF
- | TRBJ1-2 | TRBD1 | TRBV28 | TGTGCCACACTGACAGGGAGGCTTGATGGCTACACCTTC | CATLTGRLDGYTF
- | TRBJ1-5 | - | TRBV19 | TGTGCCAGTAGTGCGGGGAATCAGCCCCAGCATTTT | CASSAGNQPQHF
- | TRBJ2-1 | - | TRBV7-3 | TGTGCCAGCAGCTTAAACGGAGGGCCAACCTACAATGAGCAGTTCTTC | CASSLNGGPTYNEQFF
- | TRBJ2-3 | - | TRBV7-2 | TGTGCCAGCAGCCTCAGCGGGCAGAGCACAGATACGCAGTATTTT | CASSLSGQSTDTQYF
- | TRBJ2-1 | TRBD2 | TRBV11-2 | TGTGCCAGCAGCTGGACTAGCGGGAGGTGGGATGAGCAGTTCTTC | CASSWTSGRWDEQFF
- | TRBJ1-1 | - | TRBV7-2 | TGTGCCAGCAGCTTCGGGGAGCTCACTGAAGCTTTCTTT | CASSFGELTEAFF
- | TRBJ2-6 | - | TRBV6-4 | TGTGCCAGCGGCCCGGACGGGGGCTCTGGGGCCAACGTCCTGACTTTC | CASGPDGGSGANVLTF
- | TRBJ2-1 | - | TRBV19 | TGTGCCAGTAGTATAACGGCGGCCCTGGCGTCCAATGAGCAGTTCTTC | CASSITAALASNEQFF
- | TRBJ2-1 | TRBD2 | TRBV4-1 | TGCGCCAGCAGCGCCCCAGTTGCGGGAGATCACCATGTCGATGAGCAGTTCTTC | CASSAPVAGDHHVDEQFF
- | TRBJ1-1 | - | TRBV4-1 | TGCGCCAGCAGCCAACCTCCCCCCGAGATGAACACTGAAGCTTTCTTT | CASSQPPPEMNTEAFF
- | TRBJ2-7 | - | TRBV5-1 | TGCGCCAGCGGGCAGGGTGGGGTCTCCTACGAGCAGTACTTC | CASGQGGVSYEQYF
- | TRBJ1-2 | TRBD1 | TRBV6-6 | TGTGCCAGCAGTCGAGCGACAGGGGCCTATGGCTACACCTTC | CASSRATGAYGYTF
once | TRBJ1-2 | TRBD1 | TRBV29-1 | TGCAGCGCCATGACAGGGAATAACTATGGCTACACCTTC | CSAMTGNNYGYTF
- | TRBJ2-3 | - | TRBV5-1 | TGCGCCAGCAGACCCCAGGGCCCTGGGACAGATACGCAGTATTTT | CASRPQGPGTDTQYF
- | TRBJ1-4 | - | TRBV9 | TGTGCCAGCAGCGTAGGGGTCGGGGGAAAACTGTTTTTT | CASSVGVGGKLFF
- | TRBJ2-3 | TRBD2 | TRBV2 | TGTGCCAGCACGACCCAAGCCCGGACTAGCGGGAGGAATACGCAGTATTTT | CASTTQARTSGRNTQYF
few | TRBJ1-1 | - | TRBV30 | TGTGCCTGGAGCTTACGACAGTTAACACTGAAGCTTTTCTTT | CAWSLRQLTLKLFF
once | TRBJ2-7 | - | TRBV6-5 | TGTGCCAGCAGTTATGGCAGGACCTACGAGCAGTACTTC | CASSYGRTYEQYF
- | TRBJ1-2 | - | TRBV5-4 | TGTGCCAGCAGCTTGTGGAGCACTCAGGGCTACACCTTC | CASSLWSTQGYTF
- | TRBJ2-7 | TRBD2 | TRBV9 | TGTGCCAGCAGCTTAACTAGCGGAAGCTACGAGCAGTACTTC | CASSLTSGSYEQYF